This T cell receptor (beta chain) was sequenced for a study of shared clonotypes between healthy human individuals. Study-wide results and limits: Sampling covered blood only; tissue repertoires likely differ. Naive subsets generally had larger estimated richness than memory subsets.

The CDR3 contains 13 residues. The germline V gene encodes CDR1 SGHDT and CDR2 YYEEEE. With 1 base removed from V and 4 bases from J, the gap between germline ends came to 8 bases. Some 30,000 T cell genomes (approximately 190 ng DNA) went into each sorted-subset replicate. Assay used: immunoSEQ multiplex PCR; TCRdb lists only in-frame clones, some missing. The sample includes 2 million to 2.5 million clones, 85% to 95% of them seen just once. To note about this clone: The antigen remains unidentified.

The study separated CD4+ cells into CD45RA+ naive and CD45RA-negative memory subsets. The TCR originated in a man aged 18 to 29 in good health. Some clones in this sample may be carry-over from other donors' samples. The chain recombines TRBV5-6 with TRBJ1-2, with D unresolved. The sequenced sample consisted of naive CD4+ T cells from PBMCs. The subset here: CD45RA+ positively selected. CDR3 DNA sequence: TGTGCCAGCAGCTTGTATGGCCCCTATGGCTACACCTTC. As protein: CASSLYGPYGYTF.